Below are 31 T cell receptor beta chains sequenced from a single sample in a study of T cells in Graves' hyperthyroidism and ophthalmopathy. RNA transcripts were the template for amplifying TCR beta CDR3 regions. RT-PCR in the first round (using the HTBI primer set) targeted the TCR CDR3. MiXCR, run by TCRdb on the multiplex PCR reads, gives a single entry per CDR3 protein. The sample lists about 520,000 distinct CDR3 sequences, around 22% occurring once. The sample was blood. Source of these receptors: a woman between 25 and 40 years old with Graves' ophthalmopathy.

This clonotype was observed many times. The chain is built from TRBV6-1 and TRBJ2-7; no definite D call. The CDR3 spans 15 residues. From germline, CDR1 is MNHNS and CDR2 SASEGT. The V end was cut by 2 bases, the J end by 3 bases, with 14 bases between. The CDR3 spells CASSESLGSFYEQYF. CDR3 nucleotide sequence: TGTGCCAGCAGTGAAAGTTTGGGTTCTTTCTACGAGCAGTACTTC.

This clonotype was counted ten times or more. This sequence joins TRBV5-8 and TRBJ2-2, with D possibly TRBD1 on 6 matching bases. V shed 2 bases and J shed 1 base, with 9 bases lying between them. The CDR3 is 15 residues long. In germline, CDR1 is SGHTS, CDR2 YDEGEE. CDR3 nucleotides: TGTGCCAGCAGCTTAGGCAGGGGGAACACCGGGGAGCTGTTTTTT. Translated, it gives CASSLGRGNTGELFF. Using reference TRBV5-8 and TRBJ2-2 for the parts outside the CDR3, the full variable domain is EAGVTQSPTHLIKTRGQQATLRCSPISGHTSVYWYQQALGLGLQFLLWYDEGEERNRGNFPPRFSGRQFPNYSSELNVNALELEDSALYLCASSLGRGNTGELFFGEGSRLTVL.

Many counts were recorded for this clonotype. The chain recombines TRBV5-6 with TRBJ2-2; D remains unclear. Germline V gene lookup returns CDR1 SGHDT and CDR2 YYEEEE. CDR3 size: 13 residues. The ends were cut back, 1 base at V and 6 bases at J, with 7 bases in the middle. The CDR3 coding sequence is TGTGCCAGCAGCTTGCGTGGTGCCGGGGAGCTGTTTTTT. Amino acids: CASSLRGAGELFF.

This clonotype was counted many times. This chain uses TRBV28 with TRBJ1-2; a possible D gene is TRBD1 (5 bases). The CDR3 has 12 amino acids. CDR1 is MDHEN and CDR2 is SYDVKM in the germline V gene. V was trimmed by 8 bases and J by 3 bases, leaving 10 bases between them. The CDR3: CASGGFYYGYTF. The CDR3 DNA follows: TGTGCCAGCGGGGGGTTTTACTATGGCTACACCTTC.

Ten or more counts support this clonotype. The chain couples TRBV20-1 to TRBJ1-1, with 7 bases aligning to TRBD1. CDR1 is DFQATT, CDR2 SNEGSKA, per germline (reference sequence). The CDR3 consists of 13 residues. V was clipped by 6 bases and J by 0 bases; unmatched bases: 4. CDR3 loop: CSAPGQLNTEAFF. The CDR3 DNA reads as TGCAGTGCACCGGGACAGCTGAACACTGAAGCTTTCTTT.

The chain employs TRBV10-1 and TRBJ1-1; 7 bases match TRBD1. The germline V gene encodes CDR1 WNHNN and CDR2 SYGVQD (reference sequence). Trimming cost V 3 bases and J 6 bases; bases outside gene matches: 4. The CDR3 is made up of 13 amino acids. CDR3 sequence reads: CASSEQGPAEAFF. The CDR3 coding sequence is TGCGCCAGCAGTGAACAGGGGCCTGCTGAAGCTTTCTTT.

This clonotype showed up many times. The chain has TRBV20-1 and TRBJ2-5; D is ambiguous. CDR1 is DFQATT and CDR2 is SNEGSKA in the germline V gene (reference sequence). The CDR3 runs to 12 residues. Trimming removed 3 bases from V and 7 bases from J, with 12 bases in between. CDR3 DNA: TGCAGTGCTAGGCCCCCATTTGCGACCCAGTACTTC. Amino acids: CSARPPFATQYF.

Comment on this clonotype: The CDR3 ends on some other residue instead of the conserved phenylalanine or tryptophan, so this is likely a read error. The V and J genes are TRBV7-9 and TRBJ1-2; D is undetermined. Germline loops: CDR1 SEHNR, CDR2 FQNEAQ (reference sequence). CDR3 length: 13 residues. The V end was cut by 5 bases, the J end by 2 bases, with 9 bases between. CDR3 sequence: CASSLGLNYGYTV. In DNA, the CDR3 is TGTGCCAGCAGCCTGGGCCTCAACTATGGCTACACCGTC.

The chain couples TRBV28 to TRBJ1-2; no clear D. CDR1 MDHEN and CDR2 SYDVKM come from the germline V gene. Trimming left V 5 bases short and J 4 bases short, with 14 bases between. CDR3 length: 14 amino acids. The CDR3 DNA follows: TGTGCCAGCAGTCTACGGTTTTTTGGCTATGGCTACACCTTC. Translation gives CASSLRFFGYGYTF.

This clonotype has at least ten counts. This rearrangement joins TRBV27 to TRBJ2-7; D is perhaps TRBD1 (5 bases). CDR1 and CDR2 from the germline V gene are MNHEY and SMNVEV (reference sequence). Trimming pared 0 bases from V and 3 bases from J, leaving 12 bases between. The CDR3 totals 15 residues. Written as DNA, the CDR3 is TGTGCCAGCAGTTTATCGAAGGGGAATCACTACGAGCAGTACTTC. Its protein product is CASSLSKGNHYEQYF.

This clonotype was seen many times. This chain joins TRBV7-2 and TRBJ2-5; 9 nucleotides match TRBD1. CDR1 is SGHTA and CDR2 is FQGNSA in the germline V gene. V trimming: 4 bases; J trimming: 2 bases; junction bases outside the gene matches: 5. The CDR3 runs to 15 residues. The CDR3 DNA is TGTGCCAGCAGCTCCGGAGACAGGGGGCAAGAGACCCAGTACTTC. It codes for CASSSGDRGQETQYF.

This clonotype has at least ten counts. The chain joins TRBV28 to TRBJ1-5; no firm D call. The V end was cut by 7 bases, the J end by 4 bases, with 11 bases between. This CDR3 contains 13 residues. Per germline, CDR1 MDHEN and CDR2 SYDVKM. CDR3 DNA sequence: TGTGCCAGCAACTCCGAGAATAATCAGCCCCAGCATTTT. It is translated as CASNSENNQPQHF.

CDR3 bases: TGTGCCATCAGGACAGGGGGCATGGACTATGGCTACACCTTC. As protein: CAIRTGGMDYGYTF. The chain is built from TRBV10-3 and TRBJ1-2; 10 bases agree with TRBD1. V was pared by 6 bases and J by 3 bases, with 4 bases of the junction left unmatched. The germline V gene has CDR1 ENHRY and CDR2 SYGVKD. The CDR3 is 14 residues long.

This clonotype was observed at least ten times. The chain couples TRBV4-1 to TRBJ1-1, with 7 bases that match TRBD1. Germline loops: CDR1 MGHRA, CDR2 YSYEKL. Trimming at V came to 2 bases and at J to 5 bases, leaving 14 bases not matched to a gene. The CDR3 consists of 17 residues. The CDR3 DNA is TGCGCCAGCAGCCAACATCAGAACAGACAGGGTGAAACTGAAGCTTTCTTT. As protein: CASSQHQNRQGETEAFF.

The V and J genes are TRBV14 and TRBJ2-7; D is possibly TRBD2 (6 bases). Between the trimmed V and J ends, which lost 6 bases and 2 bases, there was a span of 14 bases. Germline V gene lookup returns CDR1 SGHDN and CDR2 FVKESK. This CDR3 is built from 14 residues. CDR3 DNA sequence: TGTGCCAGCAGTCGGGACTCTGAGGCCTACGAGCAGTACTTC. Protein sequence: CASSRDSEAYEQYF.

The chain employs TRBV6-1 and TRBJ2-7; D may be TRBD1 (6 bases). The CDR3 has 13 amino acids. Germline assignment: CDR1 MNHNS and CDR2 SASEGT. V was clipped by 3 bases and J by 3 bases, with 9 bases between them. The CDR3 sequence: CASSDLDSYEQYF. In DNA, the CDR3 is TGTGCCAGCAGTGATCTGGACAGCTACGAGCAGTACTTC.

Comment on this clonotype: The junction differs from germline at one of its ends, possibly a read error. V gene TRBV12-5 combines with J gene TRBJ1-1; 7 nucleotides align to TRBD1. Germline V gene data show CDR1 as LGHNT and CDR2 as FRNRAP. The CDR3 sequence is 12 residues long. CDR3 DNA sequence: TGTGCTAGTGGTTTGTACGGGACAGAAGCTTGCTTT. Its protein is CASGLYGTEACF.

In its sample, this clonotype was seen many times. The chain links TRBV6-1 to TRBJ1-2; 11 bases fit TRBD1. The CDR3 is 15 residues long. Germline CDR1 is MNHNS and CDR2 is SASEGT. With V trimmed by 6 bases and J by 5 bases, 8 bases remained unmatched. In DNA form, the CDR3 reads TGTGCCAGCAGAAACCCGGGACAGGGGGGTTATGGCTACACCTTC. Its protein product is CASRNPGQGGYGYTF.

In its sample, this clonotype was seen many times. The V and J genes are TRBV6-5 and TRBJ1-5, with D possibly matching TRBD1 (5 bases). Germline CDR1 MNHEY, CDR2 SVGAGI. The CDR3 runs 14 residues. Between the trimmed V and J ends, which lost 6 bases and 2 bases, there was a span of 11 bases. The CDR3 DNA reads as TGTGCCAGCAGATCCGGGGGGGGCAATCAGCCCCAGCATTTT. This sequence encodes CASRSGGGNQPQHF.

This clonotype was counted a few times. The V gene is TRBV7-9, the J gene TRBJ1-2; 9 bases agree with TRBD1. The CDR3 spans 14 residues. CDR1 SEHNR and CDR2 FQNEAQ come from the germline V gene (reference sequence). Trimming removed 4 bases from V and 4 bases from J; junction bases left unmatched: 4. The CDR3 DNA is TGTGCCAGCAGCTCCGGGACAGGGTTCTATGGCTACACCTTC. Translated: CASSSGTGFYGYTF.

This CDR3 reads CASSGDRDGQPQHF. In DNA, the CDR3 is TGTGCCAGCAGTGGGGACAGGGATGGTCAGCCCCAGCATTTT. J is TRBJ1-5 and V is TRBV6-1; 9 positions match TRBD1. The CDR3 spans 14 residues. CDR1 and CDR2 (germline): MNHNS, SASEGT. Trimming removed 4 bases from V and 6 bases from J; junction bases left unmatched: 4.

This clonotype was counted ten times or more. The CDR3 loop reads CAEGGPTEAFF. The CDR3 coding sequence is TGTGCCGAGGGGGGGCCCACTGAAGCTTTCTTT. The chain couples TRBV2 to TRBJ1-1; possibly TRBD1 for D (6 bases). This CDR3 has 11 residues. Trimming stripped 11 bases from V and 4 bases from J, with 11 bases between. Germline V gives CDR1 SNHLY, CDR2 FYNNEI.

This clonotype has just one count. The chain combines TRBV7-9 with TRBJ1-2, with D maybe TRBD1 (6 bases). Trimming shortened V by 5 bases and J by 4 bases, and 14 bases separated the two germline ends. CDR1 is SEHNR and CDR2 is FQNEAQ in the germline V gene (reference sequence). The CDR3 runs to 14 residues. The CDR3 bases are TGTGCCAGCAGCCCTCCGGGGGCCAGCTATGGCTACACCTTC. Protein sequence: CASSPPGASYGYTF.

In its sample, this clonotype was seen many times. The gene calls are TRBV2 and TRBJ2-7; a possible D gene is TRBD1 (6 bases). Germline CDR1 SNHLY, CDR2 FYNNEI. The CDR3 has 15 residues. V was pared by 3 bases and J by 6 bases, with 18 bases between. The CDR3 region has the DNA TGTGCCAGCAGTGATCTATCCGGACTGACAGGCGAGCAGTACTTC. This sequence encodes CASSDLSGLTGEQYF. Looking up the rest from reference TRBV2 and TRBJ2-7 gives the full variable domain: EPEVTQTPSHQVTQMGQEVILRCVPISNHLYFYWYRQILGQKVEFLVSFYNNEISEKSEIFDDQFSVERPDGSNFTLKIRSTKLEDSAMYFCASSDLSGLTGEQYFGPGTRLTVT.

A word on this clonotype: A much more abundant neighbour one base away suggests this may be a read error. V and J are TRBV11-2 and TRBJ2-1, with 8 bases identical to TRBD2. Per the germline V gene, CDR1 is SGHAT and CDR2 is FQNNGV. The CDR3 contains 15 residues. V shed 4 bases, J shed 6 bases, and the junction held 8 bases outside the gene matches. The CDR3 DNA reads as TGTGCCAGCAGCTCATTAGCGGGGCCGATCAATGAGCAGTTCTTC. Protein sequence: CASSSLAGPINEQFF.

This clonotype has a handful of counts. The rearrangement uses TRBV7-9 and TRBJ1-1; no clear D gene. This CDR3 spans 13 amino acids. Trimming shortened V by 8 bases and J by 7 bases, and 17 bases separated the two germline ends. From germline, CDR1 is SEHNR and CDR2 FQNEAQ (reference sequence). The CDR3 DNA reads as TGTGCCAGCCGGGCGGATGGGGTGGGTGAAGCTTTCTTT. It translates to CASRADGVGEAFF.

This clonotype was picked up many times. CDR3 residues: CAISGGREETQYF. The CDR3 DNA reads as TGTGCCATCAGTGGGGGACGGGAAGAGACCCAGTACTTC. The J gene is TRBJ2-5, the V gene TRBV10-3; D may be TRBD1 or TRBD2 (5 bases each). Trimming shortened V by 4 bases and J by 3 bases, and 9 bases separated the two germline ends. Germline CDR1 and CDR2: ENHRY and SYGVKD. The CDR3 sequence is 13 residues long.

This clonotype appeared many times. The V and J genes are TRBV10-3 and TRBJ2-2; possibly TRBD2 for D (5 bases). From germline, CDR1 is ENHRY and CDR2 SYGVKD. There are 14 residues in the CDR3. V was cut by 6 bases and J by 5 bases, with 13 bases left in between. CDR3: CAISGPPGTGELFF. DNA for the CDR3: TGTGCCATCAGCGGGCCTCCGGGGACCGGGGAGCTGTTTTTT.

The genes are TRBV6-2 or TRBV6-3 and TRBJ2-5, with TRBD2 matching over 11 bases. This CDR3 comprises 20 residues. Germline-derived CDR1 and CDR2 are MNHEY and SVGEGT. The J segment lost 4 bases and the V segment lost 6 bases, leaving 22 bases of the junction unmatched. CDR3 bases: TGTGCCAGCAGCCGGGGGTTAGCGGGGGGGCCGTTTTCCTATCGAGAGACCCAGTACTTC. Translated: CASSRGLAGGPFSYRETQYF.

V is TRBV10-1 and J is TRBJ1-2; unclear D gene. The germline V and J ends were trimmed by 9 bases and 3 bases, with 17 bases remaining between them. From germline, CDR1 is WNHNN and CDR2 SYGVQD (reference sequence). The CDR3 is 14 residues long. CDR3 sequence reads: CARSPREGYYGYTF. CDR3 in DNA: TGCGCCAGGAGCCCTCGGGAGGGTTACTATGGCTACACCTTC.

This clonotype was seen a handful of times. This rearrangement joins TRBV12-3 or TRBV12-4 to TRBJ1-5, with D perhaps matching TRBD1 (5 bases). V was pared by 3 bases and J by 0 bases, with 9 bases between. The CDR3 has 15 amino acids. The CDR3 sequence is CASSFGAISNQPQHF. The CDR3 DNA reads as TGTGCCAGCAGTTTTGGGGCTATTAGCAATCAGCCCCAGCATTTT.